These 22 T cell receptor beta chains were all obtained from the same sample, sequenced in a study of T cell responses to AZD1222 COVID-19 vaccine. The repertoire was sequenced with immunoSEQ multiplex PCR; TCRdb's copy has only in-frame clones and lacks some. Of approximately 76,000 clones detected, 85% to 95% appear once; the ten largest clones hold roughly 4.3%. Sequencing used peripheral blood, obtained on day 0 of MenACWY control vaccination. The receptors originated from an adult in good health.

This chain connects TRBV5-6 to TRBJ1-5, with 7 bases that match TRBD1. This CDR3 has 15 residues. J was trimmed by 2 bases and V by 2 bases; bases with no gene match: 4. CDR1 and CDR2 from the germline V gene are SGHDT and YYEEEE. The CDR3 region has the DNA TGTGCCAGCAGCTTTACAGGGGCAGGCAATCAGCCCCAGCATTTT. Its protein product is CASSFTGAGNQPQHF. The variable domain in full, with the rest retrieved from reference TRBV5-6 and TRBJ1-5, is DAGVTQSPTHLIKTRGQQVTLRCSPKSGHDTVSWYQQALGQGPQFIFQYYEEEERQRGNFPDRFSGHQFPNYSSELNVNALLLGDSALYLCASSFTGAGNQPQHFGDGTRLSIL.

The chain has TRBV12-3 or TRBV12-4 and TRBJ1-1; D is unresolved. Trimming pared 6 bases from V and 2 bases from J, leaving 10 bases between. CDR3 length: 13 residues. In DNA form, the CDR3 reads TGTGCCAGCAGAGAGGCGGCTAACACTGAAGCTTTCTTT. This codes for CASREAANTEAFF.

This rearrangement joins TRBV5-1 to TRBJ2-2, with TRBD2 matching over 9 bases. The V and J ends lost 3 bases and 2 bases, in that order; junction bases with no gene match: 11. The CDR3 length is 18 residues. Germline V lookup: CDR1 SGHRS, CDR2 YFSETQ. CDR3 loop: CASSSTPLGLANTGELFF. The CDR3 DNA follows: TGCGCCAGCAGCTCCACCCCTCTGGGACTAGCTAACACCGGGGAGCTGTTTTTT.

The chain carries TRBV5-1 and TRBJ2-2; 10 bases fit TRBD1. The germline V gene encodes CDR1 SGHRS and CDR2 YFSETQ. The length of the CDR3 is 15 residues. Trimming removed 3 bases from V and 6 bases from J; junction bases left unmatched: 5. As DNA, the CDR3 is TGCGCCAGCAGCTCGGGACAGGGGACCGCCGGGGAGCTGTTTTTT. Translating gives CASSSGQGTAGELFF. Full variable domain (remainder filled in from reference TRBV5-1 and TRBJ2-2): KAGVTQTPRYLIKTRGQQVTLSCSPISGHRSVSWYQQTPGQGLQFLFEYFSETQRNKGNFPGRFSGRQFSNSRSEMNVSTLELGDSALYLCASSSGQGTAGELFFGEGSRLTVL.

On this clone: This sample also contains other DNA sequences that code for the same CDR3. The chain joins TRBV11-2 to TRBJ1-2; D ambiguous. Trimming left V 5 bases short and J 2 bases short, with 3 bases between. CDR1 is SGHAT and CDR2 is FQNNGV in the germline V gene. This CDR3 has 11 amino acids. CDR3 coding DNA: TGTGCCAGCAGCCCGAACTATGGCTACACCTTC. This encodes CASSPNYGYTF.

This clone was seen a single time. V gene TRBV2 combines with J gene TRBJ2-3; 7 nucleotides agree with TRBD2. Germline V gene data show CDR1 as SNHLY and CDR2 as FYNNEI. CDR3 length: 13 residues. The V segment lost 5 bases and the J segment 6 bases; nucleotides outside the gene matches: 5. The CDR3 nucleotides read TGTGCCAGCAGTAGGGACTACATGGATACGCAGTATTTT. It yields the protein CASSRDYMDTQYF.

The chain recombines TRBV18 with TRBJ2-5; D gene unclear. Germline loops: CDR1 KGHSH, CDR2 LQKENI. The CDR3 has 13 residues. With 3 bases removed from V and 0 bases from J, the gap between germline ends came to 5 bases. DNA for the CDR3: TGTGCCAGCTCACCTATGTACCAAGAGACCCAGTACTTC. Its translation: CASSPMYQETQYF.

This clone was recorded many times. The V and J genes are TRBV5-6 and TRBJ1-1, with TRBD1 matching 9 bases. Germline lookup yields CDR1 SGHDT and CDR2 YYEEEE. The CDR3 extends over 15 amino acids. V lost 3 bases and J lost 1; bases outside the gene matches: 4. The CDR3 reads CASSSGQGRNTEAFF. Written as DNA, the CDR3 is TGTGCCAGCAGCTCGGGACAGGGAAGGAACACTGAAGCTTTCTTT.

The chain is built from TRBV21-1 and TRBJ2-2. TRBV21-1 is a pseudogene segment. This CDR3 has 13 residues. CDR3 loop: CASALSCTGELFF. DNA for the CDR3: TGTGCCAGCGCACTCAGTTGTACCGGGGAGCTGTTTTTT.

V is TRBV3-1 (or the pseudogene TRBV3-2) and J is TRBJ1-1, with a possible D match to TRBD1 (6 bases). CDR3 length: 15 residues. Trimming took 4 bases from V and 5 from J, leaving 17 bases between them. Germline V lookup: CDR1 LGHDT, CDR2 YNNKEL (reference sequence). The CDR3 here is CASSPGIQGRTEAFF. The CDR3 nucleotides read TGTGCCAGCAGCCCGGGGATCCAGGGGAGAACTGAAGCTTTCTTT.

The chain has TRBV6-5 and TRBJ1-4, with D hard to call. Germline V gene data show CDR1 as MNHEY and CDR2 as SVGAGI. The V end was cut by 2 bases, the J end by 0 bases, with 4 bases between. CDR3 length: 14 residues. In nucleotides, the CDR3 is TGTGCCAGCAGTTACACTGCAACTAATGAAAAACTGTTTTTT. Translating gives CASSYTATNEKLFF.

This rearrangement joins TRBV11-1 to TRBJ1-2; TRBD1 aligns across 7 bases. V shed 5 bases, J shed 4 bases, and the junction held 7 bases outside the gene matches. The CDR3 length is 14 residues. In germline, CDR1 is SGHAT, CDR2 FQDESV (reference sequence). In DNA, the CDR3 is TGTGCCAGCAGCCCCGGGACAGCACTCTATGGCTACACCTTC. Protein sequence: CASSPGTALYGYTF.

The genes are TRBV6-5 and TRBJ2-1; TRBD2 might be the D (6 bases). With 7 bases removed from V and 6 bases from J, the gap between germline ends came to 16 bases. The CDR3 sequence is 14 residues long. Germline loops: CDR1 MNHEY, CDR2 SVGAGI. This CDR3 reads CASTRDWHTNEQFF. Here the CDR3 DNA reads TGTGCCAGCACCCGGGACTGGCATACCAATGAGCAGTTCTTC.

The chain combines TRBV6-6 with TRBJ1-5, with 8 bases lining up with TRBD1. The V gene's germline CDR1 is MNHNY and CDR2 SVGAGI (reference sequence). Germline trimming cut 6 bases from V and 3 bases from J; bases unmatched to any gene: 4. The CDR3 has 14 residues. The CDR3 protein is CASSPTGVNQPQHF. Here the CDR3 DNA reads TGTGCCAGCAGCCCGACAGGGGTCAATCAGCCCCAGCATTTT.

The gene calls are TRBV7-9 and TRBJ1-3, with D possibly TRBD1 on 5 matching bases. The V gene's germline CDR1 is SEHNR and CDR2 FQNEAQ (reference sequence). The CDR3 is made up of 15 amino acids. V was clipped by 5 bases and J by 3 bases, with 14 bases between them. CDR3 bases: TGTGCCAGCAGCCCCATTGGCAGGGTTGGAAACACCATATATTTT. The encoded protein is CASSPIGRVGNTIYF.

Concerning this clone itself: A read error may produce the germline difference seen at one junction end. The rearrangement uses TRBV5-6 and TRBJ2-7; 10 nucleotides line up with TRBD1. Germline CDR1 SGHDT, CDR2 YYEEEE. The CDR3 sequence is 11 residues long. The CDR3 nucleotides are TGTGCCAGCAGCTTGGGGGGGACAGGGGACTTC. Residues: CASSLGGTGDF.

This rearrangement joins TRBV11-3 to TRBJ2-5, with D perhaps TRBD2 (7 bases). With 5 bases removed from V and 4 bases from J, the gap between germline ends came to 14 bases. The CDR3 extends over 14 amino acids. From germline, CDR1 is SGHNT and CDR2 YENEEA. CDR3 in amino acids: CASSRGRGRETQYF. DNA of the CDR3: TGTGCCAGCAGCAGGGGGAGGGGTCGAGAGACCCAGTACTTC.

The genes are TRBV4-3 and TRBJ1-6; 7 bases are shared with TRBD1. Germline V gene lookup returns CDR1 LGHNA and CDR2 YSLEER. Trimming took 2 bases from V and 3 from J; bases not matched to a gene: 4. The length of the CDR3 is 16 residues. Written as DNA, the CDR3 is TGCGCCAGCAGCCAACAGACAGGGATCTATAATTCACCCCTCCACTTT. Protein sequence: CASSQQTGIYNSPLHF.

In this sample, this clone turned up a few times. The chain employs TRBV7-2 and TRBJ1-1, with D perhaps TRBD1 (6 bases). The CDR3 contains 14 residues. V was cut by 0 bases and J by 3 bases, with 8 bases left in between. Germline V gene sequence: CDR1 SGHTA, CDR2 FQGNSA. DNA of the CDR3: TGTGCCAGCAGCTTAGCGCAGGGGTACACTGAAGCTTTCTTT. This gives the protein CASSLAQGYTEAFF.

The chain links TRBV6-2 or TRBV6-3 to TRBJ1-5; D might be TRBD1 (6 bases). Looked up from germline, CDR1 is MNHEY and CDR2 is SVGEGT. The CDR3 covers 18 residues. V lost 2 bases, J lost 2 bases, and 19 bases lay in between. CDR3 in amino acids: CASSYGGGASVGNQPQHF. DNA for the CDR3: TGTGCCAGCAGTTACGGGGGGGGCGCGAGTGTTGGCAATCAGCCCCAGCATTTT.

V gene TRBV24-1 combines with J gene TRBJ2-7; the D gene is possibly TRBD2 (5 bases). This CDR3 is built from 14 residues. Germline-derived CDR1 and CDR2 are KGHDR and SFDVKD. The V end lost 4 bases, the J end lost 0 bases, and 9 bases lay between the germline ends. CDR3 loop: CATSDPGVSYEQYF. CDR3 nucleotides: TGTGCCACCAGTGACCCCGGGGTCTCCTACGAGCAGTACTTC.

This sequence joins TRBV15 and TRBJ1-5; TRBD1 agrees at 7 bases. The CDR3 covers 14 residues. Per the germline V gene, CDR1 is LNHNV and CDR2 is YYDKDF (reference sequence). The V segment lost 10 bases and the J segment 4 bases; nucleotides outside the gene matches: 10. The CDR3 DNA reads as TGTGCCATAAGTGGGGACAGCGAAAATCAGCCCCAGCATTTT. It yields the protein CAISGDSENQPQHF. Full variable domain (missing parts from reference TRBV15 and TRBJ1-5): DAMVIQNPRYQVTQFGKPVTLSCSQTLNHNVMYWYQQKSSQAPKLLFHYYDKDFNNEADTPDNFQSRRPNTSFCFLDIRSPGLGDTAMYLCAISGDSENQPQHFGDGTRLSIL.